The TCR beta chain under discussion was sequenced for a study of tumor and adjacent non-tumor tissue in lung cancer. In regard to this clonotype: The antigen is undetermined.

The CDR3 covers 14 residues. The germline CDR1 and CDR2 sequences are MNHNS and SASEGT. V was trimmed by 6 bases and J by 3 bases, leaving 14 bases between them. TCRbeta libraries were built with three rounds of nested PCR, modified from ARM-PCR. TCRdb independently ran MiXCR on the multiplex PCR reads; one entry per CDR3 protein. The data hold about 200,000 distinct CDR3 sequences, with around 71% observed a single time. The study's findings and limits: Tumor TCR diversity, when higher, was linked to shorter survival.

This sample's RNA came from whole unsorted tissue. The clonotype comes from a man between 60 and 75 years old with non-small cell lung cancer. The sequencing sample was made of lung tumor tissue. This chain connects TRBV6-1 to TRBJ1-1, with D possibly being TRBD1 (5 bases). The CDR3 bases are TGTGCCAGCAGGGAACGGGGGTGGGACACTGAAGCTTTCTTT. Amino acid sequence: CASRERGWDTEAFF.